One sample yielded the 14 T cell receptor beta chains listed below, sequenced in a study of control samples from healthy donors and cancer patients. Measured with immunoSEQ multiplex PCR; TCRdb has only the in-frame clones, and not every one. This repertoire shows around 79,000 clones, approximately 93% found once; its top ten account for over 1%. Sequencing was performed on PBMCs. These receptors were obtained from a woman aged 40 to 49 with lung cancer.

The chain recombines TRBV6-5 with TRBJ1-6; D unresolved. The CDR3 runs 15 residues. Germline assignment: CDR1 MNHEY and CDR2 SVGAGI. Trimming stripped 0 bases from V and 9 bases from J, with 12 bases between. The CDR3 sequence is CASSYSTGKGSPLHF. CDR3 sequence (DNA): TGTGCCAGCAGTTACTCGACGGGGAAAGGTTCACCCCTCCACTTT.

This sequence joins TRBV11-1 and TRBJ2-5; D gene unclear. Trimming removed 5 bases from V and 0 bases from J, with 4 bases in between. The CDR3 is 12 residues long. CDR1 SGHAT and CDR2 FQDESV come from the germline V gene (reference sequence). The CDR3 reads CASSPYQETQYF. CDR3 nucleotide sequence: TGTGCCAGCAGCCCGTACCAAGAGACCCAGTACTTC.

The chain carries TRBV11-2 and TRBJ2-5, with D possibly matching TRBD2 (6 bases). Germline loops: CDR1 SGHAT, CDR2 FQNNGV. The CDR3 length is 15 residues. V lost 5 bases to trimming and J lost 1 base, with 14 bases between them. CDR3 nucleotides: TGTGCCAGCAGCGTAGGGGAGGTGCCCCAAGAGACCCAGTACTTC. Translated: CASSVGEVPQETQYF.

The V and J genes are TRBV7-6 and TRBJ1-4, with a possible D match to TRBD1 (5 bases). V was pared by 5 bases and J by 11 bases, with 21 bases between. Per the germline V gene, CDR1 is SGHVS and CDR2 is FNYEAQ. The CDR3 totals 15 residues. The CDR3 sequence: CASSPTRGAESKLFF. CDR3 nucleotide sequence: TGTGCCAGCAGCCCAACAAGGGGTGCGGAATCCAAACTGTTTTTT.

The J gene is TRBJ1-6, the V gene TRBV14, with a possible D match to TRBD1 (5 bases). V was cut by 4 bases and J by 6 bases, with 16 bases left in between. Germline V gene lookup returns CDR1 SGHDN and CDR2 FVKESK. The CDR3 contains 16 residues. CDR3 coding DNA: TGTGCCAGCAGCCCCGCCGGGGCGATGTTTAATTCACCCCTCCACTTT. This codes for CASSPAGAMFNSPLHF.

This chain uses TRBV19 with TRBJ2-2; D not resolved. This CDR3 region has 14 residues. Trimming stripped 7 bases from V and 3 bases from J, with 12 bases between. Germline CDR1 reads LNHDA; CDR2 reads SQIVND (reference sequence). As DNA, the CDR3 is TGTGCCAGTAAAAAGGGTTGGGACACCGGGGAGCTGTTTTTT. Translating gives CASKKGWDTGELFF.

The chain combines TRBV24-1 with TRBJ2-1; D uncertain. Trimming took 3 bases from V and 11 from J, leaving 10 bases between them. Germline values: CDR1 KGHDR, CDR2 SFDVKD. This CDR3 region has 12 residues. Here the CDR3 DNA reads TGTGCCACCAGTGATGGCCAAAACCAGCAGTTCTTC. Encoded protein: CATSDGQNQQFF.

The rearrangement uses TRBV6-5 and TRBJ1-5; perhaps TRBD1 as D (6 bases). The CDR3 totals 13 residues. CDR1 is MNHEY and CDR2 is SVGAGI in the germline V gene. V dropped 6 bases and J dropped 7 bases, with 13 bases sitting between them. For the CDR3, the DNA is TGTGCCAGCAGGACGGTGGGGGGCCAGCCCCAGCATTTT. Encoded protein: CASRTVGGQPQHF.

This chain uses TRBV19 with TRBJ1-4, with TRBD1 as a possible D gene (5 bases). Germline assignment: CDR1 LNHDA and CDR2 SQIVND (reference sequence). The length of the CDR3 is 15 residues. Between the trimmed V and J ends, which lost 6 bases and 5 bases, there was a span of 16 bases. The CDR3 is CASSQVGARNEKLFF. In nucleotides, the CDR3 is TGTGCCAGTAGCCAGGTCGGGGCCAGGAATGAAAAACTGTTTTTT.

The rearrangement uses TRBV5-4 and TRBJ2-5; TRBD2 is a possible D gene (7 bases). The CDR3 has 15 amino acids. Germline assignment: CDR1 SGHNT and CDR2 YYREEE (reference sequence). Trimming stripped 5 bases from V and 1 base from J, with 15 bases between. CDR3 DNA: TGTGCCAGCAGTGGTGGGGGGGCGCCCCAAGAGACCCAGTACTTC. Its translation is CASSGGGAPQETQYF.

This clone has only one observation. This chain uses TRBV5-1 with TRBJ1-4; D call uncertain. CDR1 and CDR2 (germline): SGHRS, YFSETQ. The CDR3 is 16 amino acids. The germline V and J ends were trimmed by 3 bases and 5 bases, with 17 bases remaining between them. CDR3 loop: CASSSTALSGNEKLFF. Here the CDR3 DNA reads TGCGCCAGCAGCTCGACTGCCCTATCGGGGAATGAAAAACTGTTTTTT.

About this clone: The junction departs from germline at one end; a sequencing error may be responsible. This CDR3 is CASSEGGGAPGF. In DNA, the CDR3 is TGTGCCAGCAGCGAGGGTGGGGGGGCCCCTGGCTTT. This chain uses TRBV9 with TRBJ1-1, with a tentative D call TRBD1 (6 bases). CDR1 and CDR2 from the germline V gene are SGDLS and YYNGEE. This CDR3 region has 12 residues.

The chain joins TRBV2 to TRBJ2-6; D tentatively reads TRBD1 or TRBD2 (5 bases each). The CDR3 extends over 15 amino acids. Germline V gene data show CDR1 as SNHLY and CDR2 as FYNNEI. Trimming cost V 6 bases and J 2 bases, with 11 bases left between them. The CDR3 protein is CASRRGDTGANVLTF. For the CDR3, the DNA is TGTGCCAGCAGGAGAGGGGATACTGGGGCCAACGTCCTGACTTTC.

The rearrangement joins TRBV7-2 to TRBJ1-4; 7 nucleotides line up with TRBD1. V shed 4 bases, J shed 7 bases, and the junction held 9 bases outside the gene matches. Per the germline V gene, CDR1 is SGHTA and CDR2 is FQGNSA. The CDR3 is 15 amino acids. The DNA for the CDR3 is TGTGCCAGCAGCTCATACAGGGGTCGTACTGAAAAACTGTTTTTT. Protein sequence: CASSSYRGRTEKLFF. The full variable domain, in which reference TRBV7-2 and TRBJ1-4 provide the parts outside the CDR3, is GAGVSQSPSNKVTEKGKDVELRCDPISGHTALYWYRQSLGQGLEFLIYFQGNSAPDKSGLPSDRFSAERTGGSVSTLTIQRTQQEDSAVYLCASSSYRGRTEKLFFGSGTQLSVL.